This TCR beta chain was documented in a study of spatial heterogeneity in lung cancer. This clonotype was seen a handful of times. MiXCR, applied by TCRdb to the 5' RACE reads, yields one record per CDR3 protein. Of tens of thousands of distinct CDR3 sequences listed, about an eighth were seen once; the top ten hold approximately 7.2%. CDR1 and CDR2 from the germline V gene are SGHDT and YYEEEE. V lost 2 bases and J lost 7, with 13 bases in between. The CDR3 sequence is 14 residues long. The time point was: sample taken at primary tumor resection. Extraction of whole RNA from tumor, nontumor lung or frozen PBMC preceded unsorted sequencing. The cohort: over 70 early-stage, untreated non-small cell lung cancer patients.

The receptor was isolated from a male donor with early-stage non-small cell lung cancer. The V gene is TRBV5-6, the J gene TRBJ2-1, with a weak D call TRBD1 (6 bases). The sample consisted of PBMCs, taken at surgery. CDR3: CASSFQGPRNEQFF. Written as DNA, the CDR3 is TGTGCCAGCAGCTTCCAGGGGCCGAGGAATGAGCAGTTCTTC.